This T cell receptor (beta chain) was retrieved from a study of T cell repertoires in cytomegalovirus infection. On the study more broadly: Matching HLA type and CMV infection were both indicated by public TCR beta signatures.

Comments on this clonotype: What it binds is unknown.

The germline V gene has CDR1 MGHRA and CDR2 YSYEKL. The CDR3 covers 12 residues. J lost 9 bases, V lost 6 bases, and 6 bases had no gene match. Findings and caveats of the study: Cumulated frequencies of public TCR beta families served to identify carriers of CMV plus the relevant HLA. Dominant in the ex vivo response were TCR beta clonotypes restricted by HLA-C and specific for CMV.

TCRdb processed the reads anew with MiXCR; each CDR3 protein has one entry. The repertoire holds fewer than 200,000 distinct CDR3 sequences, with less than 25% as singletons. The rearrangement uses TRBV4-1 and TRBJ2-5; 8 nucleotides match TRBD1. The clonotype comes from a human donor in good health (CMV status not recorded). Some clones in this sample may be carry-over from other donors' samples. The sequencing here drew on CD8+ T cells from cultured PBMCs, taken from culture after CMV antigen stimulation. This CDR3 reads CASSPDRDAQYF. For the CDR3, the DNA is TGCGCCAGCAGTCCGGACAGGGATGCCCAGTACTTC.